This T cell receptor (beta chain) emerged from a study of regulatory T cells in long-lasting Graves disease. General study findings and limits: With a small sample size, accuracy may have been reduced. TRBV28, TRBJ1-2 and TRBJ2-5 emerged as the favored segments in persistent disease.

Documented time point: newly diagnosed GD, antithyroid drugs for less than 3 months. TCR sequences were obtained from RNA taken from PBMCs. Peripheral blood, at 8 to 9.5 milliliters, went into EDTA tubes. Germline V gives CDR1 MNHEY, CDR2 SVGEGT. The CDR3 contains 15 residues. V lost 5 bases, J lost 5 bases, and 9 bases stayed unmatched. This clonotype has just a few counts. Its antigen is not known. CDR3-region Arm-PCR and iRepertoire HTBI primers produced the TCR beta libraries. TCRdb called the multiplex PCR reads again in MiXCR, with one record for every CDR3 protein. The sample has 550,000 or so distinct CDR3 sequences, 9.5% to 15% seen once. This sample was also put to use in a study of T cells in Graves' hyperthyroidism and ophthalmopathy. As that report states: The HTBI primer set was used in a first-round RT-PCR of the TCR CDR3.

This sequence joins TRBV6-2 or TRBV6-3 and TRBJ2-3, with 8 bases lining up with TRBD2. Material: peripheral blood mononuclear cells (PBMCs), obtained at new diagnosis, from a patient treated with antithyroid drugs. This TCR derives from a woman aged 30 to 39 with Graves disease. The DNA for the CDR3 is TGTGCCAGCAGTGAAGCGGGTAGCGGGAAAGATACGCAGTATTTT. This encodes CASSEAGSGKDTQYF.